Listed below are T cell receptor beta chains from one sample, sequenced in a study of molecular identifiers for immune sequencing clone quantification. Each CDR3 protein gets one entry after TCRdb re-called the PCR reads with MiXCR. The table has 490,000 or so distinct CDR3 sequences, less than 30% seen once. The sample was naive CD8+ T cells from blood, with Jurkat cell RNA spiked in. These TCRs come from a human donor in good health. Some libraries in this study had Jurkat cell RNA spiked in. CDR3s include the opening cysteine and the closing phenylalanine or tryptophan. The order of the fields is clone size, D gene, V gene, J gene, CDR3 protein, CDR3 DNA. A D gene is named only where the DNA matches it firmly. A clone size is listed for some rows: how often the clone was seen (once, few, many), or a class if it is expanded.

clone_size: many; d_call: NA; v_call: TRBV5-1; j_call: TRBJ2-3; cdr3_aa: CASSLVEGAFADTQYF; cdr3_nt: TGCGCCAGCAGCTTGGTGGAGGGGGCATTTGCAGATACGCAGTATTTT
clone_size: few; d_call: NA; v_call: TRBV19; j_call: TRBJ2-1; cdr3_aa: CASSIGTAHGNEQFF; cdr3_nt: TGTGCCAGTAGTATAGGTACGGCCCACGGAAATGAGCAGTTCTTC
clone_size: many; d_call: NA; v_call: TRBV9; j_call: TRBJ1-3; cdr3_aa: CASSGPGRSSGNTIYF; cdr3_nt: TGTGCCAGCAGCGGACCGGGACGAAGCTCTGGAAACACCATATATTTT
clone_size: many; d_call: TRBD2; v_call: TRBV7-2; j_call: TRBJ2-3; cdr3_aa: CASSRTSGLAGMDTQYF; cdr3_nt: TGTGCCAGCAGTCGAACCAGCGGACTAGCGGGGATGGATACGCAGTATTTT
clone_size: few; d_call: NA; v_call: TRBV28; j_call: TRBJ1-3; cdr3_aa: CASSFGGVGNTIYF; cdr3_nt: TGTGCCAGCAGTTTTGGGGGGGTTGGAAACACCATATATTTT
clone_size: NA; d_call: TRBD2; v_call: TRBV5-6; j_call: TRBJ2-3; cdr3_aa: CASSRGTSGGHITDTQYF; cdr3_nt: TGTGCCAGCAGCCGGGGGACTAGCGGGGGGCATATCACAGATACGCAGTATTTT
clone_size: NA; d_call: NA; v_call: TRBV7-2; j_call: TRBJ2-1; cdr3_aa: CASSSPTYNEQFF; cdr3_nt: TGTGCCAGCAGCTCCCCGACGTACAATGAGCAGTTCTTC
clone_size: few; d_call: NA; v_call: TRBV3-1; j_call: TRBJ1-4; cdr3_aa: CASSRDSWSGEKLFF; cdr3_nt: TGTGCCAGCAGCCGGGACTCCTGGTCGGGCGAAAAACTGTTTTTT
clone_size: few; d_call: NA; v_call: TRBV7-9; j_call: TRBJ2-2; cdr3_aa: CASFGHRPGELFF; cdr3_nt: TGTGCCAGTTTTGGCCATCGTCCCGGGGAGCTGTTTTTT
clone_size: NA; d_call: NA; v_call: TRBV12-5; j_call: TRBJ1-2; cdr3_aa: CASGLGDTGFDGYTF; cdr3_nt: TGTGCTAGTGGTTTGGGGGATACAGGGTTTGATGGCTACACCTTC
clone_size: NA; d_call: TRBD1; v_call: TRBV27; j_call: TRBJ2-7; cdr3_aa: CASSARQGFGDEQYF; cdr3_nt: TGTGCCAGCAGTGCCAGACAGGGCTTTGGCGACGAGCAGTACTTC
clone_size: few; d_call: TRBD1; v_call: TRBV9; j_call: TRBJ1-6; cdr3_aa: CASRETGQGPFTYDSPLHF; cdr3_nt: TGTGCCAGCAGGGAAACGGGACAGGGCCCTTTCACTTACGATTCACCCCTCCACTTT
clone_size: NA; d_call: TRBD2; v_call: TRBV12-3/TRBV12-4; j_call: TRBJ2-1; cdr3_aa: CASSFYLAGGLNEQFF; cdr3_nt: TGTGCCAGCAGTTTCTACCTAGCGGGGGGGTTAAATGAGCAGTTCTTC
clone_size: few; d_call: TRBD1; v_call: TRBV2; j_call: TRBJ2-7; cdr3_aa: CASRGQGLSEQYF; cdr3_nt: TGTGCCAGCAGAGGACAGGGGTTAAGCGAGCAGTACTTC
clone_size: NA; d_call: TRBD2; v_call: TRBV13; j_call: TRBJ2-2; cdr3_aa: CASSQADLAGPHTGELFF; cdr3_nt: TGTGCCAGCAGCCAAGCGGATTTAGCGGGGCCGCACACCGGGGAGCTGTTTTTT
clone_size: NA; d_call: TRBD2; v_call: TRBV29-1; j_call: TRBJ2-1; cdr3_aa: CSVEWGGGHSRSEQFF; cdr3_nt: TGCAGCGTTGAATGGGGCGGGGGGCATTCACGGAGTGAGCAGTTCTTC
clone_size: NA; d_call: NA; v_call: TRBV4-1; j_call: TRBJ1-6; cdr3_aa: CASSQSGQSYNSPLHF; cdr3_nt: TGCGCCAGCAGCCAGTCGGGGCAGTCCTATAATTCACCCCTCCACTTT
clone_size: NA; d_call: NA; v_call: TRBV2; j_call: TRBJ2-3; cdr3_aa: CAGSESPPGPITDTQYF; cdr3_nt: TGTGCCGGCAGTGAAAGTCCGCCGGGACCGATCACAGATACGCAGTATTTT
clone_size: few; d_call: NA; v_call: TRBV10-3; j_call: TRBJ2-7; cdr3_aa: CAISVDSYEQYF; cdr3_nt: TGTGCCATCAGTGTGGACAGCTACGAGCAGTACTTC
clone_size: few; d_call: TRBD2; v_call: TRBV27; j_call: TRBJ2-7; cdr3_aa: CASASGTVYEQYF; cdr3_nt: TGTGCCAGCGCAAGCGGGACGGTTTACGAGCAGTACTTC
clone_size: many; d_call: TRBD2; v_call: TRBV7-2; j_call: TRBJ2-1; cdr3_aa: CASSYSTGLAILSSYNEQFF; cdr3_nt: TGTGCCAGCAGCTACTCTACGGGACTAGCGATCCTTAGCTCCTACAATGAGCAGTTCTTC
clone_size: few; d_call: NA; v_call: TRBV14; j_call: TRBJ1-6; cdr3_aa: CASSQDLTEDRNSPLHF; cdr3_nt: TGTGCCAGCAGCCAAGATTTGACGGAGGATCGGAATTCACCCCTCCACTTT
clone_size: many; d_call: NA; v_call: TRBV5-6; j_call: TRBJ1-1; cdr3_aa: CASSLDQKNTEAFF; cdr3_nt: TGTGCCAGCAGCTTGGACCAGAAGAACACTGAAGCTTTCTTT
clone_size: few; d_call: TRBD1; v_call: TRBV27; j_call: TRBJ2-7; cdr3_aa: CASSLSIRDRAYEQYF; cdr3_nt: TGTGCCAGCAGTTTATCGATCCGGGACAGGGCCTACGAGCAGTACTTC
clone_size: many; d_call: NA; v_call: TRBV28; j_call: TRBJ1-2; cdr3_aa: CASNSPVAANYGYTF; cdr3_nt: TGTGCCAGCAACTCCCCCGTGGCTGCTAACTATGGCTACACCTTC
clone_size: NA; d_call: NA; v_call: TRBV7-3; j_call: TRBJ1-1; cdr3_aa: CASSPGWQGQGNEAFF; cdr3_nt: TGTGCCAGCAGCCCTGGGTGGCAGGGCCAAGGTAATGAAGCTTTCTTT
clone_size: NA; d_call: NA; v_call: TRBV27; j_call: TRBJ2-3; cdr3_aa: CASSSIWGGTDTQYF; cdr3_nt: TGTGCCAGCAGTTCCATTTGGGGGGGCACAGATACGCAGTATTTT
clone_size: many; d_call: TRBD2; v_call: TRBV27; j_call: TRBJ2-6; cdr3_aa: CASSLAGASGANVLTF; cdr3_nt: TGTGCCAGCAGTTTAGCGGGAGCCTCTGGGGCCAACGTCCTGACTTTC
clone_size: few; d_call: TRBD1; v_call: TRBV25-1; j_call: TRBJ2-1; cdr3_aa: CASSEDRGLNPPFF; cdr3_nt: TGTGCCAGCAGTGAAGACAGGGGGCTGAACCCCCCGTTCTTC
clone_size: few; d_call: TRBD2; v_call: TRBV5-4; j_call: TRBJ2-2; cdr3_aa: CASSTGLAGGNGELFF; cdr3_nt: TGTGCCAGCAGCACCGGACTAGCGGGAGGTAACGGGGAGCTGTTTTTT
clone_size: few; d_call: TRBD2; v_call: TRBV30; j_call: TRBJ2-7; cdr3_aa: CAWSVPGLGGYGQYF; cdr3_nt: TGTGCCTGGAGTGTCCCGGGACTAGGGGGGTACGGGCAGTACTTC
clone_size: NA; d_call: NA; v_call: TRBV3-1; j_call: TRBJ2-3; cdr3_aa: CASSHQRGLRRPTDTQYF; cdr3_nt: TGTGCCAGCAGCCACCAAAGGGGCCTACGGCGGCCTACAGATACGCAGTATTTT
clone_size: many; d_call: NA; v_call: TRBV4-1; j_call: TRBJ1-6; cdr3_aa: CASSQPQLRKNSPLHF; cdr3_nt: TGCGCCAGCAGCCAACCACAGCTACGCAAGAATTCACCCCTCCACTTT
clone_size: NA; d_call: NA; v_call: TRBV19; j_call: TRBJ2-4; cdr3_aa: CASSQMIAGWDIQYF; cdr3_nt: TGTGCCAGTAGCCAGATGATAGCCGGCTGGGACATTCAGTACTTC
clone_size: NA; d_call: NA; v_call: TRBV11-2; j_call: TRBJ2-3; cdr3_aa: CASSWGWAPSTDTQYF; cdr3_nt: TGTGCCAGCAGCTGGGGATGGGCCCCAAGCACAGATACGCAGTATTTT
clone_size: many; d_call: NA; v_call: TRBV4-1; j_call: TRBJ2-7; cdr3_aa: CASSHPGTSYEQYF; cdr3_nt: TGCGCCAGCAGCCACCCCGGGACATCCTACGAGCAGTACTTC
clone_size: NA; d_call: TRBD2; v_call: TRBV7-6; j_call: TRBJ2-2; cdr3_aa: CASSVYTGTSGGNTGELFF; cdr3_nt: TGTGCCAGCAGCGTGTATACCGGGACTAGCGGGGGAAACACCGGGGAGCTGTTTTTT
clone_size: many; d_call: TRBD2; v_call: TRBV28; j_call: TRBJ2-3; cdr3_aa: CASSLRSLAGRDYADTQYF; cdr3_nt: TGTGCCAGCAGTTTAAGGTCCCTAGCGGGAAGGGATTATGCAGATACGCAGTATTTT
clone_size: NA; d_call: NA; v_call: TRBV12-3/TRBV12-4; j_call: TRBJ1-2; cdr3_aa: CASSLLGYGYTF; cdr3_nt: TGTGCCAGCAGCCTTCTGGGTTATGGCTACACCTTC
clone_size: few; d_call: NA; v_call: TRBV4-1; j_call: TRBJ1-2; cdr3_aa: CASSQDGLGAYGYTF; cdr3_nt: TGCGCCAGCAGCCAAGATGGTTTAGGGGCCTATGGCTACACCTTC
clone_size: many; d_call: NA; v_call: TRBV28; j_call: TRBJ2-3; cdr3_aa: CASSFPQVTDTQYF; cdr3_nt: TGTGCCAGCAGTTTTCCTCAAGTCACAGATACGCAGTATTTT
clone_size: NA; d_call: TRBD1; v_call: TRBV7-9; j_call: TRBJ2-5; cdr3_aa: CASSDSGGEGETRYF; cdr3_nt: TGTGCCAGCAGCGATTCAGGGGGCGAGGGAGAGACCCGGTACTTC